This T cell receptor (beta chain) was obtained from a study of shared clonotypes between healthy human individuals. TCRdb's table, derived via immunoSEQ multiplex PCR, lists solely in-frame clones and lacks some. Of 2.3 million or so clones listed, more than 85% are singletons. Germline V gene data show CDR1 as LGHNA and CDR2 as YSLEER. There are 16 residues in the CDR3. Germline trimming cut 0 bases from V and 4 bases from J; bases unmatched to any gene: 5. The specimen sequenced was naive CD4+ T cells from PBMCs. As to subset: CD45RA+ positively selected. The sequence was collected from a man aged 18 to 29 in good health. Some clones in this sample may be carry-over from other donors' samples. The J gene is TRBJ1-1, the V gene TRBV4-3, with 10 bases aligning to TRBD1. The CDR3, as DNA: TGCGCCAGCAGCCAAGATGGGACAGGGGCCTTCACTGAAGCTTTCTTT. The encoded protein is CASSQDGTGAFTEAFF.